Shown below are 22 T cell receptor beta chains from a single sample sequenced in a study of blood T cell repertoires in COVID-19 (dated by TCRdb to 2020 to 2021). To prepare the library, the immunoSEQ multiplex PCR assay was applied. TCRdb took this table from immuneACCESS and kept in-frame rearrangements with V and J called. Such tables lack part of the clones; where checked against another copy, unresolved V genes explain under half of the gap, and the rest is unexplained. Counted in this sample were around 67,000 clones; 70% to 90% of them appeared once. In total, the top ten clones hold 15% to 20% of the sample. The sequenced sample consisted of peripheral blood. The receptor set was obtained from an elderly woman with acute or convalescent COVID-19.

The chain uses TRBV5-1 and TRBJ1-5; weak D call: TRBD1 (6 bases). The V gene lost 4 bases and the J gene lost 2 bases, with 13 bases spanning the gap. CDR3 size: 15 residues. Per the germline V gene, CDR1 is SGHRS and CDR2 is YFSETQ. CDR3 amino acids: CASSAVTGGNQPQHF. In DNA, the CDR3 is TGCGCCAGCAGCGCTGTGACAGGAGGCAATCAGCCCCAGCATTTT. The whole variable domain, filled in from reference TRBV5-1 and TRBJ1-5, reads KAGVTQTPRYLIKTRGQQVTLSCSPISGHRSVSWYQQTPGQGLQFLFEYFSETQRNKGNFPGRFSGRQFSNSRSEMNVSTLELGDSALYLCASSAVTGGNQPQHFGDGTRLSIL.

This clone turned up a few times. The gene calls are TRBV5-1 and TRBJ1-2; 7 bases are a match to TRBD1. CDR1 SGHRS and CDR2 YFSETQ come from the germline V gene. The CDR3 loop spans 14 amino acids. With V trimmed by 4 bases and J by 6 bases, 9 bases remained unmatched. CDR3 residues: CASSRDSAVDGYTF. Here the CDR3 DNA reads TGCGCCAGCAGCAGGGACAGCGCGGTGGATGGCTACACCTTC.

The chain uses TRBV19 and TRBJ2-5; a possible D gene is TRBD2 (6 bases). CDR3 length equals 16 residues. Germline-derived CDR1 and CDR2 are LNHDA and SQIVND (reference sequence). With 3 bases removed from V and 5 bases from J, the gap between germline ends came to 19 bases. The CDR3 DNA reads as TGTGCCAGTAGTATTGCCCGCCAGGGAGGTCTCGAGACCCAGTACTTC. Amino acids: CASSIARQGGLETQYF.

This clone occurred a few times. CDR3 DNA: TGCGCCAGCAGCCAGAGAGGACAGGGGCTCGGCGAGCAGTACTTC. Translation: CASSQRGQGLGEQYF. The V and J genes are TRBV4-1 and TRBJ2-7; 9 bases align to TRBD1. Germline V gene sequence: CDR1 MGHRA, CDR2 YSYEKL. The trim removed 3 bases at V and 6 bases at J, leaving 9 bases unmatched. This CDR3 spans 15 amino acids.

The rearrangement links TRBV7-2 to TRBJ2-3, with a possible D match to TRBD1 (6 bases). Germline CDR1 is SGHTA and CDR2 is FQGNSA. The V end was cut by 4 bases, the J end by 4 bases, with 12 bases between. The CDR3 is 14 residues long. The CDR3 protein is CASSSLGGADTQYF. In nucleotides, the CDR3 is TGTGCCAGCAGCTCATTAGGGGGAGCAGATACGCAGTATTTT.

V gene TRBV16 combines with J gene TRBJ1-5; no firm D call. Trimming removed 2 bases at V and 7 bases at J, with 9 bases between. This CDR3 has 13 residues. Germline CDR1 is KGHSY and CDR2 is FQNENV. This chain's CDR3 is CASSQGENQPQHF. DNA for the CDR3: TGTGCCAGCAGCCAAGGGGAGAACCAGCCCCAGCATTTT.

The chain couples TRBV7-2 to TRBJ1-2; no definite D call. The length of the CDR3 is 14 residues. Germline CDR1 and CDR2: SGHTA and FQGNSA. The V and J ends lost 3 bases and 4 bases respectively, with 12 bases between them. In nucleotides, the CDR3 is TGTGCCAGCAGCTTCCTAGGACTGACCTATGGCTACACCTTC. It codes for CASSFLGLTYGYTF.

CDR3 sequence reads: CASSPQSPDTQYF. The CDR3 DNA reads as TGTGCCAGCAGCCCCCAGTCGCCAGATACGCAGTATTTT. The V gene is TRBV7-8, the J gene TRBJ2-3; D ambiguous. Germline-derived CDR1 and CDR2 are SGHVS and FQNEAQ. The CDR3 has 13 residues. Trimming took off 5 bases at V and 4 bases at J, with 10 bases between the two ends.

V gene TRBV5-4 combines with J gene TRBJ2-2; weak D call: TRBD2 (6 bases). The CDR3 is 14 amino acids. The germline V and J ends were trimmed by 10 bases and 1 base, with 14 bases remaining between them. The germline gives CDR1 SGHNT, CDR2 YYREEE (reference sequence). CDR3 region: CAGARGMNTGELFF. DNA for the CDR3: TGTGCCGGTGCGCGCGGGATGAACACCGGGGAGCTGTTTTTT.

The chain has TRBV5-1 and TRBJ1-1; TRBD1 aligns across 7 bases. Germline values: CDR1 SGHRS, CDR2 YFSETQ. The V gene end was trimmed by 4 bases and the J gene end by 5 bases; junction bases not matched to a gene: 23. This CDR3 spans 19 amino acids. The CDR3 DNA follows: TGCGCCAGCAGCCTCCGAGCCACTCCTCAGACAGGGTCGGGGACTGAAGCTTTCTTT. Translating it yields CASSLRATPQTGSGTEAFF.

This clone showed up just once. CDR3 nucleotides: TGTGCCACCAGCCCAGAGAGGGGGTCCTATGGCTACACCTTC. Protein sequence: CATSPERGSYGYTF. V is TRBV15 and J is TRBJ1-2; TRBD1 might be the D (6 bases). Trimming pared 5 bases from V and 4 bases from J, leaving 14 bases between. Germline V gene lookup returns CDR1 LNHNV and CDR2 YYDKDF (reference sequence). The CDR3 has 14 residues. The whole variable domain, filled in from reference TRBV15 and TRBJ1-2, reads DAMVIQNPRYQVTQFGKPVTLSCSQTLNHNVMYWYQQKSSQAPKLLFHYYDKDFNNEADTPDNFQSRRPNTSFCFLDIRSPGLGDTAMYLCATSPERGSYGYTFGSGTRLTVV.

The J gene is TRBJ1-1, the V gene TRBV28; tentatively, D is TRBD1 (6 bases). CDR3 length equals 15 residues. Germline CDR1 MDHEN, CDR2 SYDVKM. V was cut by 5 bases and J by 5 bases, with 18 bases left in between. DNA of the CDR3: TGTGCCAGCAGTGGAGAGTCCAGGGGTAGGACTGAAGCTTTCTTT. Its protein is CASSGESRGRTEAFF.

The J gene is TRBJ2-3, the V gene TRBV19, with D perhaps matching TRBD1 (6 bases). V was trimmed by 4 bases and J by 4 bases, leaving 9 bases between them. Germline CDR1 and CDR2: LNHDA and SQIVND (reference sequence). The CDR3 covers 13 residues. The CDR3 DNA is TGTGCCAGTAGTAAGGGGGTCCCAGATACGCAGTATTTT. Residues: CASSKGVPDTQYF.

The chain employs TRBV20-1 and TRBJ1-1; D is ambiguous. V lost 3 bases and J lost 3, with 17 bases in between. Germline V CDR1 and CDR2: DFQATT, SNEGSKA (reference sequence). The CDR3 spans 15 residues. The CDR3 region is CSASGPILPDTEAFF. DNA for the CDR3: TGCAGTGCTAGTGGTCCTATACTCCCTGACACTGAAGCTTTCTTT.

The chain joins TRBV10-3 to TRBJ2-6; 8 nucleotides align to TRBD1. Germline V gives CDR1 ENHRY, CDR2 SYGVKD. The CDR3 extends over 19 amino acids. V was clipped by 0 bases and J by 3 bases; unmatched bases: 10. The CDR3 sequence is CAISESVAGGVSGANVLTF. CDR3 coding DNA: TGTGCCATCAGTGAGTCGGTGGCAGGGGGCGTTAGTGGGGCCAACGTCCTGACTTTC.

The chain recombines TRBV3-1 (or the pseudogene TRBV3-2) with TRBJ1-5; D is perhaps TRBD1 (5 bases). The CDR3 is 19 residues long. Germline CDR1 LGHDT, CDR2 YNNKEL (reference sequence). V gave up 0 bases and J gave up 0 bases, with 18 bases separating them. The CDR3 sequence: CASSQEAPGPSYSNQPQHF. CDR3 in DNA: TGTGCCAGCAGCCAAGAGGCGCCAGGGCCCTCGTATAGCAATCAGCCCCAGCATTTT.

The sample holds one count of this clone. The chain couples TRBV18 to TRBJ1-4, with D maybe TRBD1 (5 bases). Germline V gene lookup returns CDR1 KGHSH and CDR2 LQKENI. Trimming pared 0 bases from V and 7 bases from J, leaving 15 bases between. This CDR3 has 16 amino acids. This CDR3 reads CASSPPGGTGLEKLFF. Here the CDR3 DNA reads TGTGCCAGCTCACCACCGGGAGGAACAGGCCTTGAAAAACTGTTTTTT.

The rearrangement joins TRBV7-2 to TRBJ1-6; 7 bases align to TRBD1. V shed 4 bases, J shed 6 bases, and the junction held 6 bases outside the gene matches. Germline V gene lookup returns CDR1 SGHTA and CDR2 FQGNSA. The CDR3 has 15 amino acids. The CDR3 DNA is TGTGCCAGCAGCTCGCAGGGGGTGCTTAATTCACCCCTCCACTTT. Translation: CASSSQGVLNSPLHF.

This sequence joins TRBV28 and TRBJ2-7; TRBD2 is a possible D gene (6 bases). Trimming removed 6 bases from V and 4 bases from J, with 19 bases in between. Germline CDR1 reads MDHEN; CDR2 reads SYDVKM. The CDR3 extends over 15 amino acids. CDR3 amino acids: CASRLTSRAAYEQYF. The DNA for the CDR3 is TGTGCCAGCAGGCTAACTAGCCGGGCAGCTTACGAGCAGTACTTC. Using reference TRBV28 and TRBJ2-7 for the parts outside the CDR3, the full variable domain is DVKVTQSSRYLVKRTGEKVFLECVQDMDHENMFWYRQDPGLGLRLIYFSYDVKMKEKGDIPEGYSVSREKKERFSLILESASTNQTSMYLCASRLTSRAAYEQYFGPGTRLTVT.

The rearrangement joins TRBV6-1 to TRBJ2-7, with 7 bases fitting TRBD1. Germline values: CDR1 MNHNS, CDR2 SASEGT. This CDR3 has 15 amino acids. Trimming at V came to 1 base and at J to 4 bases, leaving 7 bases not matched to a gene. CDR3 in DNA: TGTGCCAGCAGTGAAGTGGGGACAGCCGCATACGAGCAGTACTTC. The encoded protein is CASSEVGTAAYEQYF.

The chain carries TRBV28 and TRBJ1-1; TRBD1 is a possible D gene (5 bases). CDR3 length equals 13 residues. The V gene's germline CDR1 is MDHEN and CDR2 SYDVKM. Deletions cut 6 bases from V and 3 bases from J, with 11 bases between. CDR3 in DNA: TGTGCCAGCAGGCGGGACCCGGACACTGAAGCTTTCTTT. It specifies CASRRDPDTEAFF.

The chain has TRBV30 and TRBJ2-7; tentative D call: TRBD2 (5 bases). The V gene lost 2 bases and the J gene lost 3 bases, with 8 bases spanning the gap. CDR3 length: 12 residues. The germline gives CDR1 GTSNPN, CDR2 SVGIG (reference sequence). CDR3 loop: CAWSTGNYEQYF. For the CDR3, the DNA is TGTGCCTGGAGTACCGGGAACTACGAGCAGTACTTC.